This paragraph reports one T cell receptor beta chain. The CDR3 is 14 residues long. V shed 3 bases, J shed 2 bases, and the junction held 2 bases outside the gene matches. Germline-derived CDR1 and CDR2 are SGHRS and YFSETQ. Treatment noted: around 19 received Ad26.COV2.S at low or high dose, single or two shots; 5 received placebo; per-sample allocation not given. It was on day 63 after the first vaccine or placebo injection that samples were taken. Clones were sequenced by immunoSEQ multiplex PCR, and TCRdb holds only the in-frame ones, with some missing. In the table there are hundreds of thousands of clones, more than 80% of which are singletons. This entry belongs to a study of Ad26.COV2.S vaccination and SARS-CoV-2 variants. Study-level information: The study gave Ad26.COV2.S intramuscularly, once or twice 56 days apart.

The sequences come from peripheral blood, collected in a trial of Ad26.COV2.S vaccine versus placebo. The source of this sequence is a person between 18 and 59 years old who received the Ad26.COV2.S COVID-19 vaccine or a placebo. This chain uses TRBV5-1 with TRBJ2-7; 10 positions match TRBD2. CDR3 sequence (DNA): TGCGCCAGCAGCTCTAGCGGGGGAACCTACGAGCAGTACTTC. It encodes CASSSSGGTYEQYF.